Listed below are T cell receptor beta chains from one sample, sequenced in a study of persistence of HIV-infected CD4 T cells. Profiled with immunoSEQ multiplex PCR; TCRdb holds only in-frame clones, not every one. The data hold some 50,000 clones, with 85% to 90% observed a single time. Antigens for these TCRs are unknown. The material sequenced was CD4+ T cells sorted from PBMCs after 18-hour stimulation, taken from a patient who received antiretroviral therapy. These receptors were collected from an adult woman with HIV who was CMV-seropositive. CDR3s include the opening cysteine and the closing phenylalanine or tryptophan. Each record gives: V gene, D gene, clone size, CDR3 length, J gene, CDR3 DNA, CDR3 protein. A D gene is named only where the DNA matches it firmly. Clone size appears in some rows only: once, few, many, or a class for an expanded clone.

V gene: TRBV5-1; D gene: TRBD2; clone size: NA; CDR3 length: 16; J gene: TRBJ2-3; CDR3 DNA: TGCGCCAGCAGCTTGGAACCGGGAGGGGTCACAGATACGCAGTATTTT; CDR3 protein: CASSLEPGGVTDTQYF
V gene: TRBV18; D gene: TRBD1; clone size: NA; CDR3 length: 15; J gene: TRBJ1-3; CDR3 DNA: TGTGCCAGCTCAGTCCGGGACAGTTCTGGAAACACCATATATTTT; CDR3 protein: CASSVRDSSGNTIYF
V gene: TRBV3-1/TRBV3-2; D gene: TRBD1; clone size: once; CDR3 length: 16; J gene: TRBJ1-2; CDR3 DNA: TGTGCCAGCAGCCAAGAAGGTGGACAGGGGGCTAGTGGCTACACCTTC; CDR3 protein: CASSQEGGQGASGYTF
V gene: TRBV6-1; D gene: NA; clone size: NA; CDR3 length: 16; J gene: TRBJ1-1; CDR3 DNA: TGTGCCAGCAGTGGGACAATTTTTTGGGAAGGGACTGAAGCTTTCTTT; CDR3 protein: CASSGTIFWEGTEAFF
V gene: TRBV19; D gene: TRBD2; clone size: NA; CDR3 length: 13; J gene: TRBJ2-5; CDR3 DNA: TGTGCCAGTAGGACTAGCGGGGACGGGACCCAGTACTTC; CDR3 protein: CASRTSGDGTQYF
V gene: TRBV25-1; D gene: TRBD1; clone size: NA; CDR3 length: 15; J gene: TRBJ2-2; CDR3 DNA: TGTGCCAGCAGTGGAGACAGGGGGCGAGGCGGGGAGCTGTTTTTT; CDR3 protein: CASSGDRGRGGELFF
V gene: TRBV28; D gene: NA; clone size: NA; CDR3 length: 14; J gene: TRBJ2-7; CDR3 DNA: TGTGCCAGCAGTTCTCCCAGCTATACCTACGAGCAGTACTTC; CDR3 protein: CASSSPSYTYEQYF
V gene: TRBV7-2; D gene: TRBD2; clone size: NA; CDR3 length: 18; J gene: TRBJ2-2; CDR3 DNA: TGTGCCAGCAGCTTAACGGGACTAGCGGGGGGGTACACCGGGGAGCTGTTTTTT; CDR3 protein: CASSLTGLAGGYTGELFF
V gene: TRBV18; D gene: TRBD1; clone size: NA; CDR3 length: 16; J gene: TRBJ1-3; CDR3 DNA: TGTGCCAGCTCCCAGGCAGGGGGCGAATCTGGAAACACCATATATTTT; CDR3 protein: CASSQAGGESGNTIYF
V gene: TRBV5-1; D gene: NA; clone size: NA; CDR3 length: 12; J gene: TRBJ2-5; CDR3 DNA: TGCGCCAGCAGCCCGGGGGTAGAGACCCAGTACTTC; CDR3 protein: CASSPGVETQYF
V gene: TRBV9; D gene: NA; clone size: NA; CDR3 length: 15; J gene: TRBJ2-2; CDR3 DNA: TGTGCCAGCAGCGTAGGCGGCAGCAACACCGGGGAGCTGTTTTTT; CDR3 protein: CASSVGGSNTGELFF
V gene: TRBV29-1; D gene: TRBD1; clone size: NA; CDR3 length: 12; J gene: TRBJ2-7; CDR3 DNA: TGCAGCGTTAATCCGACAGGGCTCGAGCAGTACTTC; CDR3 protein: CSVNPTGLEQYF
V gene: TRBV9; D gene: TRBD1; clone size: NA; CDR3 length: 15; J gene: TRBJ2-5; CDR3 DNA: TGTGCCAGCAGCGTAGAGGGGACAGGGGTTGAGACCCAGTACTTC; CDR3 protein: CASSVEGTGVETQYF
V gene: TRBV6-6; D gene: TRBD2; clone size: NA; CDR3 length: 14; J gene: TRBJ2-7; CDR3 DNA: TGTGCCAGCAGGCAGGCGGGGGGGCCCCCCGAGCAGTACTTC; CDR3 protein: CASRQAGGPPEQYF
V gene: TRBV28; D gene: NA; clone size: NA; CDR3 length: 14; J gene: TRBJ2-1; CDR3 DNA: TGTGCCAGCAGTACGTGGCGGGGCTACAATGAGCAGTTCTTC; CDR3 protein: CASSTWRGYNEQFF
V gene: TRBV9; D gene: NA; clone size: NA; CDR3 length: 15; J gene: TRBJ1-5; CDR3 DNA: TGTGCCAGCAGCGTAGATGGACAACCGAATCAGCCCCAGCATTTT; CDR3 protein: CASSVDGQPNQPQHF
V gene: TRBV6-5; D gene: NA; clone size: NA; CDR3 length: 14; J gene: TRBJ1-6; CDR3 DNA: TGTGCCAGCAACTCAGGGGTCGTTCTCTATCCCCTCCACTTT; CDR3 protein: CASNSGVVLYPLHF
V gene: TRBV5-4; D gene: TRBD2; clone size: NA; CDR3 length: 16; J gene: TRBJ2-3; CDR3 DNA: TGTGCCAGCAGCTTCTACTTAGCGGGCTCCACAGATACGCAGTATTTT; CDR3 protein: CASSFYLAGSTDTQYF
V gene: TRBV5-1; D gene: TRBD2; clone size: NA; CDR3 length: 15; J gene: TRBJ2-1; CDR3 DNA: TGCGCCAGCAGCTTGCCAGCGGGGGGGCCAGGTGAGCAGTTCTTC; CDR3 protein: CASSLPAGGPGEQFF
V gene: TRBV27; D gene: TRBD1; clone size: once; CDR3 length: 13; J gene: TRBJ2-3; CDR3 DNA: TGTGCCAGCCGACAGGGTTGGGCAGATACGCAGTATTTT; CDR3 protein: CASRQGWADTQYF
V gene: TRBV9; D gene: NA; clone size: NA; CDR3 length: 15; J gene: TRBJ2-3; CDR3 DNA: TGTGCCAGCAGCCCAGAGGGGTTGATGACAGATACGCAGTATTTT; CDR3 protein: CASSPEGLMTDTQYF
V gene: TRBV5-6; D gene: NA; clone size: NA; CDR3 length: 14; J gene: TRBJ1-1; CDR3 DNA: TGTGCCAGCAGCTTGGGGGGCGCGAACACTGAAGCTTTCTTT; CDR3 protein: CASSLGGANTEAFF
V gene: TRBV20-1; D gene: NA; clone size: NA; CDR3 length: 11; J gene: TRBJ2-7; CDR3 DNA: TGCAGTGCCCCAGGGGCCTACGAGCAGTACTTC; CDR3 protein: CSAPGAYEQYF
V gene: TRBV6-2/TRBV6-3; D gene: NA; clone size: NA; CDR3 length: 13; J gene: TRBJ2-7; CDR3 DNA: TGTGCCAGCAGTTACACCCCGTTGGGGGAGCAGTACTTC; CDR3 protein: CASSYTPLGEQYF
V gene: TRBV29-1; D gene: TRBD1; clone size: NA; CDR3 length: 13; J gene: TRBJ1-5; CDR3 DNA: TGCAGCGTTGAGGTTAAAACAGGGGGCCCCCAGCATTTT; CDR3 protein: CSVEVKTGGPQHF
V gene: TRBV19; D gene: NA; clone size: once; CDR3 length: 16; J gene: TRBJ1-5; CDR3 DNA: TGTGCCAGTAGCCCCCGGGGTAAGGGTCCTAATCAGCCCCAGCATTTT; CDR3 protein: CASSPRGKGPNQPQHF
V gene: TRBV30; D gene: TRBD1; clone size: NA; CDR3 length: 14; J gene: TRBJ1-1; CDR3 DNA: TGTGCCTGGAGTCCAGGGGGCGATTTTCCCCGAGCTTTCTTT; CDR3 protein: CAWSPGGDFPRAFF
V gene: TRBV29-1; D gene: NA; clone size: once; CDR3 length: 14; J gene: TRBJ2-1; CDR3 DNA: TGCAGCGTTGGAGATGGGAGCTCCTACAATGAGCAGTTCTTC; CDR3 protein: CSVGDGSSYNEQFF
V gene: TRBV7-9; D gene: TRBD1; clone size: NA; CDR3 length: 17; J gene: TRBJ2-3; CDR3 DNA: TGTGCCAGCAGCCCTCGTAACCGGGACAGGGGCACAGATACGCAGTATTTT; CDR3 protein: CASSPRNRDRGTDTQYF
V gene: TRBV4-3; D gene: TRBD1; clone size: NA; CDR3 length: 16; J gene: TRBJ1-4; CDR3 DNA: TGCGCCAGCAGCCAAACCTCCAGGGGGGCTAATGAAAAACTGTTTTTT; CDR3 protein: CASSQTSRGANEKLFF
V gene: TRBV4-1; D gene: NA; clone size: NA; CDR3 length: 17; J gene: TRBJ2-7; CDR3 DNA: TGCGCCAGCAGCCACCAGGGGGTCGGGGGGACCTTATACGAGCAGTACTTC; CDR3 protein: CASSHQGVGGTLYEQYF
V gene: TRBV2; D gene: NA; clone size: NA; CDR3 length: 11; J gene: TRBJ1-1; CDR3 DNA: TGTGCCAGCAGGCGAAACACTGAAGCTTTCTTT; CDR3 protein: CASRRNTEAFF
V gene: TRBV19; D gene: NA; clone size: NA; CDR3 length: 14; J gene: TRBJ1-3; CDR3 DNA: TGTGCCAGTAGAGGGTATGACTCTGGAAACACCATATATTTT; CDR3 protein: CASRGYDSGNTIYF
V gene: TRBV5-8; D gene: TRBD1; clone size: NA; CDR3 length: 16; J gene: TRBJ2-1; CDR3 DNA: TGTGCCAGCAGCTTGTTACTGGACAGGGGTTTTATTGAGCAGTTCTTC; CDR3 protein: CASSLLLDRGFIEQFF
V gene: TRBV18; D gene: NA; clone size: NA; CDR3 length: 12; J gene: TRBJ1-2; CDR3 DNA: TGTGCCAGCTCTAGAAGTGGAATCGGCTACACCTTC; CDR3 protein: CASSRSGIGYTF
V gene: TRBV7-3; D gene: TRBD1; clone size: NA; CDR3 length: 13; J gene: TRBJ1-2; CDR3 DNA: TGTGCCAGCAGCCTGGACAGGGAGGATGGCTACACCTTC; CDR3 protein: CASSLDREDGYTF
V gene: TRBV4-3; D gene: TRBD1; clone size: few; CDR3 length: 14; J gene: TRBJ1-3; CDR3 DNA: TGCGCCAGCAGCCTGACAGGGACTGGAAACACCATATATTTT; CDR3 protein: CASSLTGTGNTIYF
V gene: TRBV19; D gene: TRBD1; clone size: few; CDR3 length: 14; J gene: TRBJ2-2; CDR3 DNA: TGTGCCAGTAGACGGGACAGGAACACCGGGGAGCTGTTTTTT; CDR3 protein: CASRRDRNTGELFF
V gene: TRBV11-3; D gene: TRBD2; clone size: NA; CDR3 length: 17; J gene: TRBJ2-3; CDR3 DNA: TGTGCCAGCAGCTTAGGTGGACTAGCGGGGGACACAGATACGCAGTATTTT; CDR3 protein: CASSLGGLAGDTDTQYF
V gene: TRBV28; D gene: TRBD1; clone size: NA; CDR3 length: 15; J gene: TRBJ2-6; CDR3 DNA: TGTGCCAGCAGTGCAGGGGGAACTGGGGCCAACGTCCTGACTTTC; CDR3 protein: CASSAGGTGANVLTF
V gene: TRBV18; D gene: TRBD1; clone size: NA; CDR3 length: 16; J gene: TRBJ1-3; CDR3 DNA: TGTGCCAGCTCACCGCCCTCGACAGGGGCCCTTCGAACCATATATTTT; CDR3 protein: CASSPPSTGALRTIYF